What follows describes a single T cell receptor beta chain. Its antigen remains unknown. This record belongs to a study of cytomegalovirus exposure and HLA in healthy donors. The V and J ends lost 5 bases and 8 bases, in that order; junction bases with no gene match: 13. The CDR3 is made up of 16 amino acids. Germline V gene lookup returns CDR1 SGHTA and CDR2 FQGNSA. Primers: 60 Vbeta forward and 13 Jbeta reverse. Per the authors' pipeline: In a later analysis, some 11 million of about 80 million unique beta chains occurred in at least two donors. The table came from immunoSEQ multiplex PCR; TCRdb's copy has only in-frame clones and leaves some out. D and trimming come from the DNA, and the V and J calls and clone size come from that table. Of 250,000 or so clones listed, about 80% are singletons. Study findings and constraints: Most sequenced TCRs were rare (though some public TCRs occurred in many donors). Confirmation was obtained in vitro that a few CMV-associated chains are specific for CMV antigens.

This TCR was sampled from a woman aged 55-70 years in good health and CMV-seropositive. V and J are TRBV7-2 and TRBJ2-1; 9 positions agree with TRBD2. Sequenced material: PBMCs. CDR3 protein: CASSPLVIAGAYEQFF. DNA for the CDR3: TGTGCCAGCAGCCCCTTAGTGATAGCGGGAGCGTATGAGCAGTTCTTC.